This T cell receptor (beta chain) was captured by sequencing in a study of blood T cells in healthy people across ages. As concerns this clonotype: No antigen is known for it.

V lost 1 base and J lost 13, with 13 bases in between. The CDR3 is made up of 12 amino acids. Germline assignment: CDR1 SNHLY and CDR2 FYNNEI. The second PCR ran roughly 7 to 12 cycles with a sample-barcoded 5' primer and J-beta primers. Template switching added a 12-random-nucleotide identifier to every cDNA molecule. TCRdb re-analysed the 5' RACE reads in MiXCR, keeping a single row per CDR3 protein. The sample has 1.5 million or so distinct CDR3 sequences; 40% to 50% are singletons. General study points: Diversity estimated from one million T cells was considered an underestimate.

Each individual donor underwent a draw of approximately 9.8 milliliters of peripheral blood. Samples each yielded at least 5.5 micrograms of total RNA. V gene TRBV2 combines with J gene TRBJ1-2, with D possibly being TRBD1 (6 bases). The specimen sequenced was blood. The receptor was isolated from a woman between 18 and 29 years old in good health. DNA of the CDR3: TGTGCCAGCAGTGAAGTTCCCGACAGGTGCACCTTC. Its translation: CASSEVPDRCTF.